This TCR beta chain was sequenced in a study of shared clonotypes between healthy human individuals. To note about this clone: Its specificity is not known.

Measured with immunoSEQ multiplex PCR; TCRdb has only the in-frame clones, and not every one. The sample gives roughly 2,300,000 clones, approximately 90% of which show up once; around 0.4% is in the top ten. Findings of the study overall: What naive subsets generally showed was a larger estimated richness than memory subsets showed.

Sequencing was performed on naive CD4+ T cells from PBMCs. Subset meaning: CD45RA+ positively selected. The TCR was taken from a man aged 18-30 years in good health. Some clones in this sample may be carry-over from other donors' samples.

CDR3 sequence reads: CASNSDRGEQFF. CDR3 in DNA: TGTGCCAGCAACTCCGACAGGGGTGAGCAGTTCTTC. The chain uses TRBV6-6 and TRBJ2-1; 8 bases line up with TRBD1. Per the germline V gene, CDR1 is MNHNY and CDR2 is SVGAGI (reference sequence). The CDR3 spans 12 residues. V lost 7 bases to trimming and J lost 9 bases; unmatched junction nucleotides: 5.